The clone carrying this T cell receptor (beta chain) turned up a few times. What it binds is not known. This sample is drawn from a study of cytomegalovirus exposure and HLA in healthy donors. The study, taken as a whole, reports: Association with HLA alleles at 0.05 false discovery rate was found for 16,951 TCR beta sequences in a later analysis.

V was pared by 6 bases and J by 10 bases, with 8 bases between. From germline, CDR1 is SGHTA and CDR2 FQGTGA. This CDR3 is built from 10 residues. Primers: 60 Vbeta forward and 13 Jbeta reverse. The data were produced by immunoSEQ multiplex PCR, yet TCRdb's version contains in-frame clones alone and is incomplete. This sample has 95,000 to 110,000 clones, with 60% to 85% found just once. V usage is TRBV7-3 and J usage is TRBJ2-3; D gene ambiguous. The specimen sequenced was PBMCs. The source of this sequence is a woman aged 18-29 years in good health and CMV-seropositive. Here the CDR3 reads CASRFRAQYF. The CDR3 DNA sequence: TGTGCCAGCAGGTTCCGGGCGCAGTATTTT. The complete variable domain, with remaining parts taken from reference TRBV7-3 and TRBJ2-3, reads GAGVSQTPSNKVTEKGKYVELRCDPISGHTALYWYRQSLGQGPEFLIYFQGTGAADDSGLPNDRFFAVRPEGSVSTLKIQRTERGDSAVYLCASRFRAQYFGPGTRLTVL.